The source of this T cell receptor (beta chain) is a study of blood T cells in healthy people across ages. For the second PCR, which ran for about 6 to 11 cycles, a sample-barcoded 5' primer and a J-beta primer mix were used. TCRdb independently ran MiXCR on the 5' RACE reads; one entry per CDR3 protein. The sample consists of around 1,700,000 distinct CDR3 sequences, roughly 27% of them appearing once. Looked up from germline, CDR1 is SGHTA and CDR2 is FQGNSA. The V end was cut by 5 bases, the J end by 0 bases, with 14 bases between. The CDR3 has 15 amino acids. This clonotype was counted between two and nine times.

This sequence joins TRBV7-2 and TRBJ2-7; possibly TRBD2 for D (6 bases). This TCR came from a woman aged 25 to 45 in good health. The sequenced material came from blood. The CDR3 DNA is TGTGCCAGCAGCCCAGAGGGACTGTCCTCCTACGAGCAGTACTTC. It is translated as CASSPEGLSSYEQYF. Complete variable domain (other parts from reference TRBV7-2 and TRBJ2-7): GAGVSQSPSNKVTEKGKDVELRCDPISGHTALYWYRQSLGQGLEFLIYFQGNSAPDKSGLPSDRFSAERTGGSVSTLTIQRTQQEDSAVYLCASSPEGLSSYEQYFGPGTRLTVT.